This record concerns one T cell receptor beta chain sequence. This sample was taken from a study of T cell responses to AZD1222 COVID-19 vaccine. Germline loops: CDR1 MNHEY, CDR2 SVGEGT. The V end lost 0 bases, the J end lost 8 bases, and 5 bases lay between the germline ends. The CDR3 is 12 amino acids. Profiling relied on immunoSEQ multiplex PCR, and the TCRdb table lists in-frame clones only, not all of them. The table lists tens of thousands of clones, 87% of them singletons, with around a tenth in the top ten. This sequence joins TRBV6-2 or TRBV6-3 and TRBJ2-1; the D is unclear. The specimen was peripheral blood, collected 28 days after the second AZD1222 dose. The source is an adult who received the AZD1222 COVID-19 vaccine. In DNA, the CDR3 is TGTGCCAGCAGTTACTCGAACCATGAGCAGTTCTTC. Protein product: CASSYSNHEQFF.